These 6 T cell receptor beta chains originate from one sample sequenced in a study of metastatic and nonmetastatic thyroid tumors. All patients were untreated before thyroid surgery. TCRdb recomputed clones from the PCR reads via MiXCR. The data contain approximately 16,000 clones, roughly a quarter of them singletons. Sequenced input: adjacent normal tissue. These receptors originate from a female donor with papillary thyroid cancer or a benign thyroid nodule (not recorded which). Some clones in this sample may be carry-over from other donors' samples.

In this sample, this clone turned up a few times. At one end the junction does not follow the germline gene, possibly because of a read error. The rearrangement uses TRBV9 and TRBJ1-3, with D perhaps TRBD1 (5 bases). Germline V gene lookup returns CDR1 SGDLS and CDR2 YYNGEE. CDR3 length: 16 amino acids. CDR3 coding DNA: TGTGCCAGCAGCGCTTTCGACAGCATCTCTGGAAACATCATATATTTT. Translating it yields CASSAFDSISGNIIYF.

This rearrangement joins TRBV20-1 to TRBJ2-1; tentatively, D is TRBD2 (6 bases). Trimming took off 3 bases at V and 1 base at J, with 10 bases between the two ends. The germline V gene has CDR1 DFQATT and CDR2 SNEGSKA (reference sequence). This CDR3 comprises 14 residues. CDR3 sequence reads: CSARGRESYNEQFF. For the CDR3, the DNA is TGCAGTGCTAGGGGTCGGGAGTCCTACAATGAGCAGTTCTTC.

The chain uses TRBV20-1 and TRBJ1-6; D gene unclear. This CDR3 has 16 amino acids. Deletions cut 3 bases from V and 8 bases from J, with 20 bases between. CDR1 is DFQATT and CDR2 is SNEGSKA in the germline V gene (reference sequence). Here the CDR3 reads CSARESRRSWDSPLHF. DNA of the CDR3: TGCAGTGCTAGGGAGTCCCGGAGGAGTTGGGATTCACCCCTCCACTTT.

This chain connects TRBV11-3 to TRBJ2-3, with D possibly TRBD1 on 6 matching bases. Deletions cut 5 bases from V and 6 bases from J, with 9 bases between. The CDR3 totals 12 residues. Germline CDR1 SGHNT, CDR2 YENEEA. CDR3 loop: CASSVTGDTQYF. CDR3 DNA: TGTGCCAGCAGCGTCACAGGGGATACGCAGTATTTT.

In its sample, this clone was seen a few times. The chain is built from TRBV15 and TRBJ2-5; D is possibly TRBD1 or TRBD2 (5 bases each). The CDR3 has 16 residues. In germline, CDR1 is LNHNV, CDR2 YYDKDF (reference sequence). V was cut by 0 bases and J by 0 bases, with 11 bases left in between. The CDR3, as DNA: TGTGCCACCAGCAGAGACCGGGGCCGGTACCAAGAGACCCAGTACTTC. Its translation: CATSRDRGRYQETQYF.

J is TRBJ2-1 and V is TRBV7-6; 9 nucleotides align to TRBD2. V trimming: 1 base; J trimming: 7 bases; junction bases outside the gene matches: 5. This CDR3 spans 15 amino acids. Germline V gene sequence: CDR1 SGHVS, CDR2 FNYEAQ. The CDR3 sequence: CASSLEAGGRNEQFF. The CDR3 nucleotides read TGTGCCAGCAGCTTAGAGGCGGGAGGGAGGAATGAGCAGTTCTTC.